Below, 20 T cell receptor beta chains from the same sample are listed, as sequenced in a study of cytomegalovirus exposure and HLA in healthy donors. Profiled with immunoSEQ multiplex PCR; TCRdb holds only in-frame clones, not every one. The sample carries over 120,000 clones, 75% to 90% recorded once. Sequences were obtained from PBMCs. These TCRs come from a woman between 18 and 29 years old in good health and CMV-seropositive.

The V and J genes are TRBV6-6 and TRBJ1-2, with 9 bases that match TRBD1. V lost 4 bases and J lost 8; bases outside the gene matches: 8. Germline-derived CDR1 and CDR2 are MNHNY and SVGAGI (reference sequence). The CDR3 is made up of 14 amino acids. CDR3 sequence (DNA): TGTGCCAGCAGTTGGCTACAGGGGGCTGAGGGCTACACCTTC. Translating it yields CASSWLQGAEGYTF.

A single count supports this clone. V is TRBV2 and J is TRBJ1-1; a weak D match, TRBD1 (5 bases). V lost 6 bases to trimming and J lost 7 bases, with 9 bases between them. The length of the CDR3 is 11 residues. From germline, CDR1 is SNHLY and CDR2 FYNNEI. In DNA, the CDR3 is TGTGCCAGCAGAAGGGGATATGAAGCTTTCTTT. Protein product: CASRRGYEAFF. The variable domain in full, with the rest retrieved from reference TRBV2 and TRBJ1-1, is EPEVTQTPSHQVTQMGQEVILRCVPISNHLYFYWYRQILGQKVEFLVSFYNNEISEKSEIFDDQFSVERPDGSNFTLKIRSTKLEDSAMYFCASRRGYEAFFGQGTRLTVV.

This clone has just one count. CDR3 in amino acids: CASSLGQGVPYNEQFF. The CDR3 DNA sequence: TGTGCCAGCAGCTTGGGACAGGGGGTCCCCTACAATGAGCAGTTCTTC. The chain combines TRBV5-5 with TRBJ2-1; TRBD1 matches at 9 bases. Germline trimming cut 0 bases from V and 2 bases from J; bases unmatched to any gene: 3. Germline CDR1 SGHKS, CDR2 YYEKEE (reference sequence). The CDR3 is made up of 16 amino acids. The variable domain in full, with the rest retrieved from reference TRBV5-5 and TRBJ2-1, is DAGVTQSPTHLIKTRGQQVTLRCSPISGHKSVSWYQQVLGQGPQFIFQYYEKEERGRGNFPDRFSARQFPNYSSELNVNALLLGDSALYLCASSLGQGVPYNEQFFGPGTRLTVL.

The chain links TRBV15 to TRBJ2-3, with 8 bases fitting TRBD1. V lost 5 bases to trimming and J lost 5 bases; unmatched junction nucleotides: 3. Germline V lookup: CDR1 LNHNV, CDR2 YYDKDF (reference sequence). CDR3 length: 13 residues. CDR3 coding DNA: TGTGCCACCAGCCCCGACAGGGGAGATACGCAGTATTTT. This sequence encodes CATSPDRGDTQYF.

The chain is built from TRBV30 and TRBJ1-6; D perhaps matches TRBD1 (6 bases). The germline CDR1 and CDR2 sequences are GTSNPN and SVGIG (reference sequence). CDR3 length: 13 residues. Trimming removed 4 bases from V and 7 bases from J, with 11 bases in between. Written as DNA, the CDR3 is TGTGCCTGGACCCGGACAGAGAATTCACCCCTCCACTTT. Its translation: CAWTRTENSPLHF.

V usage is TRBV6-5 and J usage is TRBJ2-1; 8 bases are a match to TRBD2. Germline V CDR1 and CDR2: MNHEY, SVGAGI. J lost 3 bases, V lost 4 bases, and 8 bases had no gene match. The CDR3 contains 16 residues. CDR3 nucleotide sequence: TGTGCCAGCAGTTTCTATACGGGGGGGATCTACAATGAGCAGTTCTTC. Its translation is CASSFYTGGIYNEQFF.

The J gene is TRBJ2-3, the V gene TRBV5-4; D gene ambiguous. The V end was cut by 7 bases, the J end by 2 bases, with 11 bases between. Germline CDR1 is SGHNT and CDR2 is YYREEE (reference sequence). This CDR3 is 13 amino acids long. The CDR3 spells CASSYLFTDTQYF. The CDR3 DNA reads TGTGCCAGCTCCTATTTGTTCACAGATACGCAGTATTTT.

The rearrangement joins TRBV5-6 to TRBJ1-3; 9 bases fit TRBD1. Germline CDR1 reads SGHDT; CDR2 reads YYEEEE. The CDR3 extends over 17 amino acids. V lost 1 base to trimming and J lost 2 bases; unmatched junction nucleotides: 7. The CDR3 here is CASSLYRTGVTGNTIYF. CDR3 coding DNA: TGTGCCAGCAGCTTGTACCGGACAGGGGTCACTGGAAACACCATATATTTT.

The J gene is TRBJ1-4, the V gene TRBV28, with D perhaps matching TRBD1 (6 bases). CDR3 length equals 15 residues. V was pared by 4 bases and J by 0 bases, with 9 bases between. CDR1 and CDR2 from the germline V gene are MDHEN and SYDVKM. The CDR3, as DNA: TGTGCCAGCAGTTCGACAGGAACAACTAATGAAAAACTGTTTTTT. Protein sequence: CASSSTGTTNEKLFF.

Regarding this clone: This sample also contains other DNA sequences that code for the same CDR3. This rearrangement joins TRBV5-1 to TRBJ2-1; no clear D gene. This CDR3 spans 14 amino acids. In germline, CDR1 is SGHRS, CDR2 YFSETQ. V gave up 0 bases and J gave up 3 bases, with 7 bases separating them. CDR3 in amino acids: CASSLVAGYNEQFF. The CDR3 DNA follows: TGCGCCAGCAGCTTGGTAGCCGGCTACAATGAGCAGTTCTTC. The full variable domain, rest sourced from reference TRBV5-1 and TRBJ2-1, is KAGVTQTPRYLIKTRGQQVTLSCSPISGHRSVSWYQQTPGQGLQFLFEYFSETQRNKGNFPGRFSGRQFSNSRSEMNVSTLELGDSALYLCASSLVAGYNEQFFGPGTRLTVL.

In nucleotides, the CDR3 is TGTGCCAGCAGTTTGGACAGGGGAAATTCACCCCTCCACTTT. Amino acid sequence: CASSLDRGNSPLHF. J is TRBJ1-6 and V is TRBV27; 9 nucleotides match TRBD1. There are 14 residues in the CDR3. Trimming cost V 3 bases and J 7 bases; bases outside gene matches: 1. The germline gives CDR1 MNHEY, CDR2 SMNVEV (reference sequence).

The CDR3 loop is CASSRWGQGGVSKTEAFF. Here the CDR3 DNA reads TGTGCCAGCAGCCGGTGGGGTCAGGGAGGGGTGAGTAAAACTGAAGCTTTCTTT. The chain recombines TRBV5-6 with TRBJ1-1; maybe TRBD1 (5 bases). The V end lost 4 bases, the J end lost 5 bases, and 27 bases lay between the germline ends. This CDR3 contains 18 residues. Germline V gene sequence: CDR1 SGHDT, CDR2 YYEEEE.

The rearrangement joins TRBV29-1 to TRBJ1-1; D not resolved. Per germline, CDR1 SQVTM and CDR2 ANQGSEA. V gave up 6 bases and J gave up 0 bases, with 11 bases separating them. This CDR3 spans 13 amino acids. CDR3 region: CSVVTDLNTEAFF. Written as DNA, the CDR3 is TGCAGCGTCGTAACCGACTTGAACACTGAAGCTTTCTTT.

V gene TRBV21-1 combines with J gene TRBJ1-6; no check of the table's D call, TRBD1, against the DNA was made. TRBV21-1 is a documented pseudogene. The CDR3 loop spans 15 amino acids. In nucleotides, the CDR3 is TGTGCCAGCAGTAGTGACAGGGGGGATAATTCACCCCTCCACTTT. Its protein product is CASSSDRGDNSPLHF.

In this sample, this clone turned up once. The CDR3 nucleotides are TGTGCCAGTCGATTGGGGACAGGGGGCTACTGGCCCCAGCATTTT. As protein: CASRLGTGGYWPQHF. The genes are TRBV19 and TRBJ1-5, with 12 positions matching TRBD1. The trim removed 8 bases at V and 9 bases at J, leaving 11 bases unmatched. From germline, CDR1 is LNHDA and CDR2 SQIVND (reference sequence). This CDR3 is 15 amino acids long.

V and J are TRBV7-9 and TRBJ2-1, with 7 bases lining up with TRBD2. The CDR3 extends over 16 amino acids. The trim removed 6 bases at V and 3 bases at J, leaving 11 bases unmatched. Germline assignment: CDR1 SEHNR and CDR2 FQNEAQ (reference sequence). This CDR3 reads CASSGGKRGYYNEQFF. In nucleotides, the CDR3 is TGTGCCAGCAGTGGGGGGAAGCGGGGATACTACAATGAGCAGTTCTTC. Supplemented by reference TRBV7-9 and TRBJ2-1, the full variable domain reads DTGVSQNPRHKITKRGQNVTFRCDPISEHNRLYWYRQTLGQGPEFLTYFQNEAQLEKSRLLSDRFSAERPKGSFSTLEIQRTEQGDSAMYLCASSGGKRGYYNEQFFGPGTRLTVL.

The chain is built from TRBV5-1 and TRBJ1-4; 7 bases are a match to TRBD1. The CDR3 has 14 amino acids. Germline loops: CDR1 SGHRS, CDR2 YFSETQ. V lost 4 bases, J lost 9 bases, and 9 bases stayed unmatched. The CDR3 nucleotides are TGCGCCAGCAGCGGATCCGACAGGGAGAAAAAACTGTTTTTT. Translated: CASSGSDREKKLFF.

The J gene is TRBJ1-1, the V gene TRBV7-9; D might be TRBD1 (6 bases). V dropped 3 bases and J dropped 5 bases, with 16 bases sitting between them. The CDR3 is made up of 15 amino acids. Germline V CDR1 and CDR2: SEHNR, FQNEAQ (reference sequence). CDR3 region: CASSLNRVIRTEAFF. CDR3 sequence (DNA): TGTGCCAGCAGCTTGAACAGGGTCATACGTACTGAAGCTTTCTTT.

V and J are TRBV9 and TRBJ1-1, with D unclear. The CDR3 consists of 14 residues. Per germline, CDR1 SGDLS and CDR2 YYNGEE. V was cut by 5 bases and J by 1 base, with 12 bases left in between. The CDR3 nucleotides read TGTGCCAGCAGTAGAGACGGGAAGAACACTGAAGCTTTCTTT. The encoded protein is CASSRDGKNTEAFF. The whole variable domain, filled in from reference TRBV9 and TRBJ1-1, reads DSGVTQTPKHLITATGQRVTLRCSPRSGDLSVYWYQQSLDQGLQFLIQYYNGEERAKGNILERFSAQQFPDLHSELNLSSLELGDSALYFCASSRDGKNTEAFFGQGTRLTVV.

The rearrangement uses TRBV6-1 and TRBJ2-3; 7 bases fit TRBD2. V shed 6 bases and J 8 bases; nucleotides not matched to a gene: 5. Germline CDR1 MNHNS, CDR2 SASEGT. The CDR3 has 12 amino acids. The CDR3 sequence: CASRGSGGTQYF. The CDR3 DNA is TGTGCCAGCAGGGGTTCGGGGGGTACGCAGTATTTT.